This T cell receptor (beta chain) was retrieved from a study of tumor-infiltrating lymphocytes in localized non-small cell lung cancer. Study overall: The cohort mixed smokers and never-smokers, several histologies, and some post-neoadjuvant-chemotherapy samples.

Here immunoSEQ multiplex PCR was the method, and the copy in TCRdb shows in-frame clones only, minus some. The table lists 24,000 or so clones, roughly 71% of them singletons. This clone is labeled as medium-sized (0.01 to 0.1%). Antigen unknown. The V end was cut by 3 bases, the J end by 6 bases, with 8 bases between. This CDR3 has 13 amino acids. Germline V gene lookup returns CDR1 WSHSY and CDR2 SAAADI. Notes on the study in general: IM1 and IM2 tumors showed no difference in T-cell fraction. Each assay used a separate piece of the same tissue.

Sequenced material: lung tumor tissue. This receptor was obtained from a human donor with non-small cell lung cancer. The V gene is TRBV10-2, the J gene TRBJ2-2; D uncertain. CDR3 sequence reads: CASSEMNSGELFF. The CDR3 nucleotides read TGCGCCAGCAGTGAAATGAATTCCGGGGAGCTGTTTTTT.